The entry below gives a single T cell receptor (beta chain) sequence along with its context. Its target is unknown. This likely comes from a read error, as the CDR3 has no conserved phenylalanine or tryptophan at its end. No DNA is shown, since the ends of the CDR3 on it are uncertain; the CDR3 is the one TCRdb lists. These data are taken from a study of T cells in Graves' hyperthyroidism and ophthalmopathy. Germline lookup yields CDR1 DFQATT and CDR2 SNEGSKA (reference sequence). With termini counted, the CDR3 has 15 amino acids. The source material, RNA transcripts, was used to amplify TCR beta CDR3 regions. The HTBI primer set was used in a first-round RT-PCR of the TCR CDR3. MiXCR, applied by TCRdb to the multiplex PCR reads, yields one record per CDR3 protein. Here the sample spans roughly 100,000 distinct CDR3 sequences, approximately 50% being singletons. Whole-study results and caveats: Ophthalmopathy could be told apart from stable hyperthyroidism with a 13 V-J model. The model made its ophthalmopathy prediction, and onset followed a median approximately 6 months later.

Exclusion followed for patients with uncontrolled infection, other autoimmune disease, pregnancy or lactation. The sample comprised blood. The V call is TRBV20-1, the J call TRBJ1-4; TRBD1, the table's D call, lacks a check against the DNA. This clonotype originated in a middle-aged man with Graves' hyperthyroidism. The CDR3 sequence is CSARDSSYTEAFFGQ.